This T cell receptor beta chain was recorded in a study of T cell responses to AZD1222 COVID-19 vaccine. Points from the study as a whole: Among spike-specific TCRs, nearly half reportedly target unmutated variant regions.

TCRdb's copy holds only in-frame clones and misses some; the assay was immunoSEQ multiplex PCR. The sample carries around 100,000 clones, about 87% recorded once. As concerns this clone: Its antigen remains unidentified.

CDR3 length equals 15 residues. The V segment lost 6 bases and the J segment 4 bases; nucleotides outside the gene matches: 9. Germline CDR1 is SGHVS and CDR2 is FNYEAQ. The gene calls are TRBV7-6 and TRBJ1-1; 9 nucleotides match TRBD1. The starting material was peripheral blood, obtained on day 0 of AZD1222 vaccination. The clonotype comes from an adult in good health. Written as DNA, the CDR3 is TGTGCCAGCAGTCATAAGACAGGGGGGGTCACTGAAGCTTTCTTT. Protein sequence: CASSHKTGGVTEAFF. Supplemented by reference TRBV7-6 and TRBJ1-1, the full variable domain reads GAGVSQSPRYKVTKRGQDVALRCDPISGHVSLYWYRQALGQGPEFLTYFNYEAQQDKSGLPNDRFSAERPEGSISTLTIQRTEQRDSAMYRCASSHKTGGVTEAFFGQGTRLTVV.